This passage covers 29 T cell receptor beta chains from one sample sequenced in a study of radiation and T cells in renal cell carcinoma. Method: immunoSEQ multiplex PCR; TCRdb's copy keeps in-frame clones and lacks some. Of about 59,000 clones listed, around 72% are singletons. Time point reported: baseline pretreatment blood. Treatment denoted: 15 Gy SBRT to primary tumor, nephrectomy 4 weeks later. Specimen: blood, collected from a patient whose treatment included radiotherapy and nephrectomy. The receptors shown here come from a man aged 60 to 75 with renal cell carcinoma.

This clone has just one count. This chain joins TRBV10-3 and TRBJ2-5; the D gene could be TRBD1 or TRBD2 (5 bases each). V gave up 3 bases and J gave up 5 bases, with 13 bases separating them. Germline CDR1 ENHRY, CDR2 SYGVKD. CDR3 length equals 14 residues. The CDR3 DNA follows: TGTGCCATCAGTGATTCAGGGACGTGGGAGACCCAGTACTTC. Encoded protein: CAISDSGTWETQYF.

The chain carries TRBV4-1 and TRBJ2-3; 9 bases map to TRBD2. The CDR3 runs 17 residues. Trimming removed 6 bases from V and 4 bases from J; junction bases left unmatched: 14. The germline CDR1 and CDR2 sequences are MGHRA and YSYEKL. As DNA, the CDR3 is TGCGCCAGCAGTCCCTGGGCGGGAGGGCCTAGTGCAGATACGCAGTATTTT. Protein: CASSPWAGGPSADTQYF.

This clone has a handful of counts. The chain combines TRBV7-9 with TRBJ1-1; possible D gene TRBD1, 5 bases. V shed 3 bases and J shed 9 bases, with 11 bases lying between them. The CDR3 totals 12 residues. Germline V CDR1 and CDR2: SEHNR, FQNEAQ (reference sequence). CDR3 DNA: TGTGCCAGCAGCTTCGGGACGGAAAAAGCTTTCTTT. It is translated as CASSFGTEKAFF.

V usage is TRBV30 and J usage is TRBJ1-4; D not resolved. CDR1 is GTSNPN and CDR2 is SVGIG in the germline V gene (reference sequence). There are 14 residues in the CDR3. Trimming removed 0 bases from V and 4 bases from J, with 9 bases in between. The CDR3 here is CAWSVGQLNEKLFF. The CDR3 DNA is TGTGCCTGGAGTGTAGGGCAGCTTAATGAAAAACTGTTTTTT.

This clone was seen just once. V usage is TRBV30 and J usage is TRBJ1-6; 8 nucleotides agree with TRBD1. The CDR3 loop spans 13 amino acids. Germline V gives CDR1 GTSNPN, CDR2 SVGIG (reference sequence). Trimming removed 3 bases from V and 8 bases from J; junction bases left unmatched: 3. The CDR3: CAWSDRGDSPLHF. CDR3 sequence (DNA): TGTGCCTGGAGCGACAGGGGCGATTCACCCCTCCACTTT.

The genes are TRBV6-5 and TRBJ2-1; 7 bases fit TRBD1. V gave up 7 bases and J gave up 5 bases; unmatched junction bases: 5. CDR3 length equals 13 residues. Per the germline V gene, CDR1 is MNHEY and CDR2 is SVGAGI. CDR3 nucleotide sequence: TGTGCCAGCACCAGGGGGTCCCACAATGAGCAGTTCTTC. It is translated as CASTRGSHNEQFF.

The rearrangement links TRBV2 to TRBJ1-1; D not resolved. CDR3 length: 12 amino acids. Trimming cost V 2 bases and J 8 bases, with 9 bases left between them. Germline V gene sequence: CDR1 SNHLY, CDR2 FYNNEI. Here the CDR3 reads CASSESRTEAFF. DNA of the CDR3: TGTGCCAGCAGTGAATCCCGCACGGAAGCTTTCTTT.

The chain recombines TRBV7-2 with TRBJ1-5; D call uncertain. V was pared by 4 bases and J by 6 bases, with 7 bases between. The CDR3 length is 12 residues. Germline V CDR1 and CDR2: SGHTA, FQGNSA. For the CDR3, the DNA is TGTGCCAGCAGCTCAGTCGGTCAGCCCCAGCATTTT. Protein product: CASSSVGQPQHF.

Here the CDR3 reads CASGPPRGTGQETQYF. CDR3 in DNA: TGTGCTAGTGGGCCCCCCCGTGGGACAGGGCAAGAGACCCAGTACTTC. The V gene is TRBV12-5, the J gene TRBJ2-5; 9 nucleotides align to TRBD1. CDR3 length equals 16 residues. V shed 6 bases, J shed 2 bases, and the junction held 10 bases outside the gene matches. From germline, CDR1 is LGHNT and CDR2 FRNRAP. Variable domain in full (rest from reference TRBV12-5 and TRBJ2-5): DARVTQTPRHKVTEMGQEVTMRCQPILGHNTVFWYRQTMMQGLELLAYFRNRAPLDDSGMPKDRFSAEMPDATLATLKIQPSEPRDSAVYFCASGPPRGTGQETQYFGPGTRLLVL.

The chain carries TRBV30 and TRBJ1-2; no clear D gene. Trimming took 6 bases from V and 0 from J, leaving 20 bases between them. Germline loops: CDR1 GTSNPN, CDR2 SVGIG (reference sequence). The CDR3 sequence is 16 residues long. The CDR3 sequence is CACPRAGLLANYGYTF. The CDR3 DNA is TGTGCCTGTCCTAGGGCAGGTCTTCTAGCTAACTATGGCTACACCTTC.

On this clone: Other DNA variants within this sample encode the same CDR3. This sequence joins TRBV10-3 and TRBJ1-5; D gene uncertain. Germline-derived CDR1 and CDR2 are ENHRY and SYGVKD. The CDR3 consists of 12 residues. V was shortened by 6 bases and J by 3 bases, with 6 bases between the two germline ends. CDR3: CAISDNNQPQHF. The CDR3 DNA follows: TGTGCCATCAGCGATAACAATCAGCCCCAGCATTTT.

This clone was seen a few times. The chain recombines TRBV18 with TRBJ2-3; D not resolved. Trimming shortened V by 3 bases and J by 0 bases, and 7 bases separated the two germline ends. The CDR3 consists of 14 residues. CDR1 KGHSH and CDR2 LQKENI come from the germline V gene. CDR3 DNA: TGTGCCAGCTCACCGGACCCTAGCACAGATACGCAGTATTTT. The encoded protein is CASSPDPSTDTQYF.

The chain has TRBV6-5 and TRBJ1-1, with D hard to call. Trimming took off 5 bases at V and 4 bases at J, with 11 bases between the two ends. CDR3 size: 13 residues. Germline V CDR1 and CDR2: MNHEY, SVGAGI. The CDR3 spells CASSPEGLTEAFF. The CDR3 DNA reads TGTGCCAGCAGTCCGGAGGGCCTCACTGAAGCTTTCTTT.

V usage is TRBV29-1 and J usage is TRBJ1-2, with TRBD1 as a possible D gene (5 bases). The CDR3 spans 11 residues. The ends were cut back, 6 bases at V and 8 bases at J, with 13 bases in the middle. Looked up from germline, CDR1 is SQVTM and CDR2 is ANQGSEA. The CDR3 sequence is CSVGRGPGYTF. The DNA for the CDR3 is TGCAGCGTGGGCCGGGGCCCCGGCTACACCTTC.

This clone came up a few times. The chain employs TRBV6-5 and TRBJ1-1; D might be TRBD1 (5 bases). CDR1 is MNHEY and CDR2 is SVGAGI in the germline V gene. CDR3 size: 14 residues. Deletions cut 3 bases from V and 1 base from J, with 9 bases between. CDR3 loop: CASSYNRRNTEAFF. CDR3 DNA: TGTGCCAGCAGTTATAACAGGAGGAACACTGAAGCTTTCTTT.

V usage is TRBV6-5 and J usage is TRBJ2-1, with a weak D call TRBD1 (5 bases). Trimming cost V 6 bases and J 9 bases, with 12 bases left between them. The CDR3 covers 12 residues. Germline V gives CDR1 MNHEY, CDR2 SVGAGI. CDR3 bases: TGTGCCAGCAGGACACAGGCCAGTGAGCAGTTCTTC. Translation gives CASRTQASEQFF.

This clone was counted once. This chain links TRBV10-2 with TRBJ2-2; D perhaps matches TRBD1 (6 bases). Between the trimmed V and J ends, which lost 4 bases and 4 bases, there was a span of 13 bases. The germline gives CDR1 WSHSY, CDR2 SAAADI. The CDR3 is made up of 15 amino acids. The CDR3 is CASSGTALGTGELFF. CDR3 DNA sequence: TGCGCCAGCAGTGGGACAGCCTTGGGCACCGGGGAGCTGTTTTTT.

The V and J genes are TRBV6-5 and TRBJ1-2; possibly TRBD1 for D (6 bases). The V and J ends lost 5 bases and 3 bases respectively, with 16 bases between them. Germline V CDR1 and CDR2: MNHEY, SVGAGI. CDR3 length equals 15 residues. The CDR3 loop reads CASSPRTEGYYGYTF. The CDR3 DNA reads TGTGCCAGCAGTCCCCGGACAGAGGGCTACTATGGCTACACCTTC.

The chain's CDR3 is CASSLEGVSGNTIYF. The CDR3, as DNA: TGTGCCAGCAGCTTAGAGGGGGTGTCTGGAAACACCATATATTTT. V usage is TRBV7-9 and J usage is TRBJ1-3; perhaps TRBD1 as D (6 bases). From germline, CDR1 is SEHNR and CDR2 FQNEAQ (reference sequence). The CDR3 contains 15 residues. The V end lost 1 base, the J end lost 1 base, and 8 bases lay between the germline ends.

The J gene is TRBJ2-5, the V gene TRBV9, with 10 positions matching TRBD2. The germline V gene encodes CDR1 SGDLS and CDR2 YYNGEE. V lost 5 bases and J lost 5; bases outside the gene matches: 9. The CDR3 has 15 amino acids. CDR3: CASSEGLAGAETQYF. CDR3 DNA sequence: TGTGCCAGCAGTGAGGGGCTAGCGGGGGCGGAGACCCAGTACTTC.

The gene calls are TRBV19 and TRBJ2-5; 9 bases align to TRBD2. The junction had 4 bases not matched to a gene; V was cut back by 4 bases and J by 4 bases. CDR1 and CDR2 from the germline V gene are LNHDA and SQIVND (reference sequence). The CDR3 runs to 14 residues. CDR3 DNA: TGTGCCAGTAGTACCCCGGGACTAGCAGAGACCCAGTACTTC. As protein: CASSTPGLAETQYF.

The CDR3 spells CASSLTPEGTQYF. The CDR3, as DNA: TGTGCCAGCAGCCTGACTCCGGAGGGGACGCAGTATTTT. This chain joins TRBV11-1 and TRBJ2-3; perhaps TRBD2 as D (6 bases). The ends were cut back, 5 bases at V and 9 bases at J, with 15 bases in the middle. Germline V lookup: CDR1 SGHAT, CDR2 FQDESV (reference sequence). The CDR3 sequence is 13 residues long. The full variable domain, its missing parts supplied by reference TRBV11-1 and TRBJ2-3, is EAEVAQSPRYKITEKSQAVAFWCDPISGHATLYWYRQILGQGPELLVQFQDESVVDDSQLPKDRFSAERLKGVDSTLKIQPAELGDSAMYLCASSLTPEGTQYFGPGTRLTVL.

V gene TRBV19 combines with J gene TRBJ1-2; tentative D call: TRBD1 (5 bases). V was clipped by 3 bases and J by 8 bases, with 10 bases between them. The CDR3 is 12 amino acids. Germline lookup yields CDR1 LNHDA and CDR2 SQIVND (reference sequence). CDR3 DNA sequence: TGTGCCAGTAGTATGTTGCAGGGCGGCTACACCTTC. Its protein product is CASSMLQGGYTF. The full variable domain, its missing parts supplied by reference TRBV19 and TRBJ1-2, is DGGITQSPKYLFRKEGQNVTLSCEQNLNHDAMYWYRQDPGQGLRLIYYSQIVNDFQKGDIAEGYSVSREKKESFPLTVTSAQKNPTAFYLCASSMLQGGYTFGSGTRLTVV.

This clone has just one count. The chain joins TRBV5-1 to TRBJ2-1, with 7 bases fitting TRBD1. The CDR3 totals 15 residues. Germline values: CDR1 SGHRS, CDR2 YFSETQ. V was clipped by 2 bases and J by 10 bases; unmatched bases: 12. The CDR3 coding sequence is TGCGCCAGCAGCTTAAACACCAACAGGGGCGACGAGCAGTTCTTC. This gives the protein CASSLNTNRGDEQFF.

This chain connects TRBV2 to TRBJ2-7, with a tentative D call TRBD1 (6 bases). Germline V gives CDR1 SNHLY, CDR2 FYNNEI. This CDR3 is built from 14 residues. Trimming removed 7 bases at V and 2 bases at J, with 15 bases between. The CDR3 nucleotides read TGTGCCAGCAAGGAGACAGGCGCTACCTACGAGCAGTACTTC. It encodes CASKETGATYEQYF.

A single count supports this clone. V is TRBV7-2 and J is TRBJ1-5; D is ambiguous. CDR1 is SGHTA and CDR2 is FQGNSA in the germline V gene. The CDR3 extends over 13 amino acids. Trimming took 5 bases from V and 8 from J, leaving 13 bases between them. The CDR3, as DNA: TGTGCCAGCAGCCGTACCGGTGGTGAGCCCCAGCATTTT. Translating gives CASSRTGGEPQHF. Full variable domain (rest looked up from reference TRBV7-2 and TRBJ1-5): GAGVSQSPSNKVTEKGKDVELRCDPISGHTALYWYRQSLGQGLEFLIYFQGNSAPDKSGLPSDRFSAERTGGSVSTLTIQRTQQEDSAVYLCASSRTGGEPQHFGDGTRLSIL.

The chain joins TRBV4-3 to TRBJ2-1; tentatively, D is TRBD2 (5 bases). Germline lookup yields CDR1 LGHNA and CDR2 YSLEER. This CDR3 has 14 residues. The V gene lost 1 base and the J gene lost 8 bases, with 12 bases spanning the gap. CDR3 sequence reads: CASSQGVAGDEQFF. CDR3 DNA sequence: TGCGCCAGCAGCCAAGGAGTAGCCGGGGATGAGCAGTTCTTC.

The rearrangement joins TRBV11-2 to TRBJ2-5; tentatively, D is TRBD1 (6 bases). The germline V and J ends were trimmed by 2 bases and 4 bases, with 11 bases remaining between them. The CDR3 is 14 amino acids. Germline values: CDR1 SGHAT, CDR2 FQNNGV. In DNA form, the CDR3 reads TGTGCCAGCAGCTTAATGGGGACACGAGAGACCCAGTACTTC. Translated: CASSLMGTRETQYF.

The rearrangement links TRBV6-1 to TRBJ1-1; D is undetermined. Germline lookup yields CDR1 MNHNS and CDR2 SASEGT. This CDR3 has 12 amino acids. V shed 1 base and J shed 6 bases, with 6 bases lying between them. The CDR3 DNA sequence: TGTGCCAGCAGTGAAGTAAGTTCTGAAGCTTTCTTT. Translation gives CASSEVSSEAFF.